This note documents a single T cell receptor beta chain sequence. Per germline, CDR1 MNHEY and CDR2 SVGAGI. CDR3 length: 13 amino acids. The V and J ends lost 6 bases and 9 bases respectively, with 17 bases between them. These data come from a study of glioma-infiltrating T cells after dendritic cell vaccination. The overall study: Three intradermal dendritic cell vaccine injections were given every two weeks.

Method: immunoSEQ multiplex PCR; TCRdb's copy keeps in-frame clones and lacks some. The table lists 98,000 or so clones, 75% to 90% of them singletons. The time point: after dendritic cell vaccination, including at tumor progression/relapse. This sequence originates from a human donor with glioblastoma. This specimen was blood, taken after dendritic cell vaccination. The V gene is TRBV6-5, the J gene TRBJ1-2; D is perhaps TRBD1 (6 bases). The CDR3 coding sequence is TGTGCCAGCAGACCACAGGGAGGGGGTCGCTACACCTTC. The encoded protein is CASRPQGGGRYTF.